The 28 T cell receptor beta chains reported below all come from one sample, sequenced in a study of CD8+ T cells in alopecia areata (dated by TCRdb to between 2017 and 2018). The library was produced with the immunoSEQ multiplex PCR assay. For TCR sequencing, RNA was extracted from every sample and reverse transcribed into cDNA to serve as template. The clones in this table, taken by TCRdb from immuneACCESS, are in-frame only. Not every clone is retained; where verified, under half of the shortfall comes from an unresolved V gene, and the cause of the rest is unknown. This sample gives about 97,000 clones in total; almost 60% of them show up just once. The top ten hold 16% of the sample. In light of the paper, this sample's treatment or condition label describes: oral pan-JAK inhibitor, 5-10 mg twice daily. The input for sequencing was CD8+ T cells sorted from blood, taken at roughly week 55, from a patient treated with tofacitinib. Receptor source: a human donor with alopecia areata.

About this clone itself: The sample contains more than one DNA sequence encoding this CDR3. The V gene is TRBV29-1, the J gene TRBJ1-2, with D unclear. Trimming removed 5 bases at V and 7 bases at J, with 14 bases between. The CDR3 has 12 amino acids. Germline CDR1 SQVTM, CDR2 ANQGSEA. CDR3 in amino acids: CSVIRREGGYTF. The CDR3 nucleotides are TGCAGCGTTATCCGACGCGAGGGTGGCTACACCTTC.

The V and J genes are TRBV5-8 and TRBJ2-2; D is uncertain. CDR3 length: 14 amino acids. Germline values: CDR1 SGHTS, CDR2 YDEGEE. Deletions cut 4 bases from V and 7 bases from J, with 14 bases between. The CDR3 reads CASSPQWGFGELFF. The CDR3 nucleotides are TGTGCCAGCAGCCCCCAGTGGGGTTTCGGGGAGCTGTTTTTT.

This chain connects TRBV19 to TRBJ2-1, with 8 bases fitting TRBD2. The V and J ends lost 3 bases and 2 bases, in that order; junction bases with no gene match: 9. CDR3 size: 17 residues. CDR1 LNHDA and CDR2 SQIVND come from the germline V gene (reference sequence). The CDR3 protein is CASSIHRRGEPYNEQFF. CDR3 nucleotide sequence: TGTGCCAGTAGTATTCATCGGCGGGGGGAACCCTACAATGAGCAGTTCTTC.

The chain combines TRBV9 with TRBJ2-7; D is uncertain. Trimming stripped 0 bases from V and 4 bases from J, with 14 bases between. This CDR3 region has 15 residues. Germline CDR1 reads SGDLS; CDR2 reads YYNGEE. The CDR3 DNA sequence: TGTGCCAGCAGCGTAGATCCGGGTGGCTTTTACGAGCAGTACTTC. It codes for CASSVDPGGFYEQYF.

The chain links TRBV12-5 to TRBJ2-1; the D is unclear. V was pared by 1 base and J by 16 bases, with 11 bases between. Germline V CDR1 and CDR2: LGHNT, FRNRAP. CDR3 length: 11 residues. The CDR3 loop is CASGLGHRNFF. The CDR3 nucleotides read TGTGCTAGTGGTTTGGGACACCGGAACTTCTTC. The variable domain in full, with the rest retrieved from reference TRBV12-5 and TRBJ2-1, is DARVTQTPRHKVTEMGQEVTMRCQPILGHNTVFWYRQTMMQGLELLAYFRNRAPLDDSGMPKDRFSAEMPDATLATLKIQPSEPRDSAVYFCASGLGHRNFFGPGTRLTVL.

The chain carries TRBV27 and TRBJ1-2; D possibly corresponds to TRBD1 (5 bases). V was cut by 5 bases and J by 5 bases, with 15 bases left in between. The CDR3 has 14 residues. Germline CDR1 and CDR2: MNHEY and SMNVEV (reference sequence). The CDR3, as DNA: TGTGCCAGCAGTCCCGGACCTAGGGGTTATGGCTACACCTTC. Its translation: CASSPGPRGYGYTF.

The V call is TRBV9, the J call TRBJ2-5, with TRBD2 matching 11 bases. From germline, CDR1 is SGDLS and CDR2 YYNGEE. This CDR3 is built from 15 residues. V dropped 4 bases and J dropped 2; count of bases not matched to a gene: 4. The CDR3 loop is CASSLSGGAQETQYF. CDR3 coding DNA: TGTGCCAGCAGCCTTAGCGGGGGGGCACAAGAGACCCAGTACTTC.

The CDR3 region has the DNA TGTGCCAGCAGCTACGACAGGGGGCAGGGTGAGCAGTTCTTC. Translating it yields CASSYDRGQGEQFF. V and J are TRBV25-1 and TRBJ2-1; 10 bases fit TRBD1. Germline CDR1 is MGHDK and CDR2 is SYGVNS. V was pared by 6 bases and J by 9 bases, with 8 bases of the junction left unmatched. The CDR3 consists of 14 residues. Looking up the rest from reference TRBV25-1 and TRBJ2-1 gives the full variable domain: EADIYQTPRYLVIGTGKKITLECSQTMGHDKMYWYQQDPGMELHLIHYSYGVNSTEKGDLSSESTVSRIRTEHFPLTLESARPSHTSQYLCASSYDRGQGEQFFGPGTRLTVL.

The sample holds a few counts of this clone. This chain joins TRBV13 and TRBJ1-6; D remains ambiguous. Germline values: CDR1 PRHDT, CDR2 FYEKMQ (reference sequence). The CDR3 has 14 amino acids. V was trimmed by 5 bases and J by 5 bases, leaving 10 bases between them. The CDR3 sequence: CASSEGRNNSPLHF. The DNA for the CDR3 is TGTGCCAGCAGCGAAGGTCGCAATAATTCACCCCTCCACTTT.

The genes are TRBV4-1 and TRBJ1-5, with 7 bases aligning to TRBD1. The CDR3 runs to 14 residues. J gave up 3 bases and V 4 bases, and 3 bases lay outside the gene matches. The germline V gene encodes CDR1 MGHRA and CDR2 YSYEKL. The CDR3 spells CASSPGTVNQPQHF. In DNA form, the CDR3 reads TGCGCCAGCAGCCCTGGGACAGTCAATCAGCCCCAGCATTTT.

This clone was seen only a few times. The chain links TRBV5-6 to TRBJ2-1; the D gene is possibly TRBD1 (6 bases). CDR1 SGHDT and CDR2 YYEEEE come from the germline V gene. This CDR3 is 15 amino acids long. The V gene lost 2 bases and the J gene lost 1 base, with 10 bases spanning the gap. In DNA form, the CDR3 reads TGTGCCAGCAGCTTCGGTACAGGGTCCTACAATGAGCAGTTCTTC. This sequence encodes CASSFGTGSYNEQFF.

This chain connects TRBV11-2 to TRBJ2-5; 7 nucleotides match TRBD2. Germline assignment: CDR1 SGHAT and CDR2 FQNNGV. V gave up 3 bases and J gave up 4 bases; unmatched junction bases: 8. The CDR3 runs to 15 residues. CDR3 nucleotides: TGTGCCAGCAGCTTCGGGCCAGCGGGGCGAGAGACCCAGTACTTC. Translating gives CASSFGPAGRETQYF.

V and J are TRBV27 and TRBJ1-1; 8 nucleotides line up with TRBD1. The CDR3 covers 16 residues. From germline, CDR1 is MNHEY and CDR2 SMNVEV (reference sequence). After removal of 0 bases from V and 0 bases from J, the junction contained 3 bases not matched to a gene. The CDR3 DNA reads TGTGCCAGCAGTTTATCAACAGGGGGATTGAACACTGAAGCTTTCTTT. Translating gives CASSLSTGGLNTEAFF.

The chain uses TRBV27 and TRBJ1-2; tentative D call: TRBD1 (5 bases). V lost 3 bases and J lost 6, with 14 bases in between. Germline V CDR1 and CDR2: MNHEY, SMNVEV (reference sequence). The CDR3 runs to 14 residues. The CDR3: CASSFGGVLDGYTF. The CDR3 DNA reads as TGTGCCAGCAGTTTTGGGGGGGTTCTTGATGGCTACACCTTC.

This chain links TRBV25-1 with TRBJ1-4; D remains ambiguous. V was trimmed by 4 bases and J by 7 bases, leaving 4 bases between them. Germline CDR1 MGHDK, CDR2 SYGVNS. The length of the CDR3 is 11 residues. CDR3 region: CASSVGEKLFF. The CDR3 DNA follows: TGTGCCAGCAGTGTCGGTGAAAAACTGTTTTTT. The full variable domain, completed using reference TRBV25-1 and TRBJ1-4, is EADIYQTPRYLVIGTGKKITLECSQTMGHDKMYWYQQDPGMELHLIHYSYGVNSTEKGDLSSESTVSRIRTEHFPLTLESARPSHTSQYLCASSVGEKLFFGSGTQLSVL.

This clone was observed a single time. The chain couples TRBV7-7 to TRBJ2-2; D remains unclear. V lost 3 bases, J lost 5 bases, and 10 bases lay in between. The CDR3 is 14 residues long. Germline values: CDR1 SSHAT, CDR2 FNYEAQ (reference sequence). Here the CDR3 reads CASSLGSGTGELFF. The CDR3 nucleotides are TGTGCCAGCAGCTTGGGCAGTGGGACCGGGGAGCTGTTTTTT. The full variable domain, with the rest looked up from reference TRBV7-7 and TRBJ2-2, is GAGVSQSPRYKVTKRGQDVTLRCDPISSHATLYWYQQALGQGPEFLTYFNYEAQPDKSGLPSDRFSAERPEGSISTLTIQRTEQRDSAMYRCASSLGSGTGELFFGEGSRLTVL.

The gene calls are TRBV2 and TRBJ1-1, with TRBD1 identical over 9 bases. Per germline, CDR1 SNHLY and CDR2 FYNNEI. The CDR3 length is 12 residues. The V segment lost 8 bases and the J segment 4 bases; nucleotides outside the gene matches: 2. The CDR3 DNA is TGTGCCAGCGGACAGGGGAGCACTGAAGCTTTCTTT. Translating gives CASGQGSTEAFF.

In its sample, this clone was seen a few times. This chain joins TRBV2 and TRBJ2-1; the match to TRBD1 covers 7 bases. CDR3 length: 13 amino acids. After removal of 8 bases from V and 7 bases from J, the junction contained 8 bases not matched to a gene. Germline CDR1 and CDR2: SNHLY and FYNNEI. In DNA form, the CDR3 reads TGTGCCAGCCCCCGACAGGGCAGGAATGAGCAGTTCTTC. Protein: CASPRQGRNEQFF. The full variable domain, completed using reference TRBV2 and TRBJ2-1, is EPEVTQTPSHQVTQMGQEVILRCVPISNHLYFYWYRQILGQKVEFLVSFYNNEISEKSEIFDDQFSVERPDGSNFTLKIRSTKLEDSAMYFCASPRQGRNEQFFGPGTRLTVL.

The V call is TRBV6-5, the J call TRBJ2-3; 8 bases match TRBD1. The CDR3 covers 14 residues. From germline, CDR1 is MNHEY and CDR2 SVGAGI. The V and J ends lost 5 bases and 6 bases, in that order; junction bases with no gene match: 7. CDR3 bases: TGTGCCAGCAGTCACCGGGACAGGTGGGATACGCAGTATTTT. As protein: CASSHRDRWDTQYF.

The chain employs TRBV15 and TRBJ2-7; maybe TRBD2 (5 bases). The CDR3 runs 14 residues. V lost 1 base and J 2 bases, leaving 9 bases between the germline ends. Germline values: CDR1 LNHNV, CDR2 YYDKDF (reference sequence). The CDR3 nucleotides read TGTGCCACCAGCAGAGTCGCGGGTACCTACGAGCAGTACTTC. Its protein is CATSRVAGTYEQYF.

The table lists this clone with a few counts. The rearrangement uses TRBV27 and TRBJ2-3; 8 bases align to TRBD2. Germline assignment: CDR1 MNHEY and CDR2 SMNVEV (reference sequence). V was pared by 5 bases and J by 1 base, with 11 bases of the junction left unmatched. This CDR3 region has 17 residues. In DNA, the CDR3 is TGTGCCAGCAGTCCTCAAATAGCGGGATCCCGCACAGATACGCAGTATTTT. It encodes CASSPQIAGSRTDTQYF.

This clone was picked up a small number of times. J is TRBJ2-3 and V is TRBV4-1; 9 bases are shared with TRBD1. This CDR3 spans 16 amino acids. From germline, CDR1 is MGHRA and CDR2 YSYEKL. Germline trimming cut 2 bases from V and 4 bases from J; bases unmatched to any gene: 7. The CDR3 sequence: CASSQSDRGIADTQYF. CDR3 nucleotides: TGCGCCAGCAGCCAATCCGACAGGGGGATTGCAGATACGCAGTATTTT.

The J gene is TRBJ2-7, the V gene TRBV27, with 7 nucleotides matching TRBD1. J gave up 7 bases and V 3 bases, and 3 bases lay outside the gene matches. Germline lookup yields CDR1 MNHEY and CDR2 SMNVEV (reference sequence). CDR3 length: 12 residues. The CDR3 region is CASSLVGQEQYF. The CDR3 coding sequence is TGTGCCAGCAGTTTGGTGGGACAGGAGCAGTACTTC.

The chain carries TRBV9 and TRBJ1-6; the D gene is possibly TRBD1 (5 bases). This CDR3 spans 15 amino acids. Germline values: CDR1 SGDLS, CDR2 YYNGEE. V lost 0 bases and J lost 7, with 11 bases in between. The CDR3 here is CASSVGKGLNSPLHF. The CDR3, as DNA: TGTGCCAGCAGCGTAGGGAAGGGGCTGAATTCACCCCTCCACTTT.

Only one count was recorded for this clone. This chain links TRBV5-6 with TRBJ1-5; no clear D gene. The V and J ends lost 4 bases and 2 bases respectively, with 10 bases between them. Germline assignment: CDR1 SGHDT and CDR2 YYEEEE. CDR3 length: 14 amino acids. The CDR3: CASSPGLGNQPQHF. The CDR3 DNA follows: TGTGCCAGCAGCCCAGGTTTGGGCAATCAGCCCCAGCATTTT. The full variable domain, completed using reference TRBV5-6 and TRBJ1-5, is DAGVTQSPTHLIKTRGQQVTLRCSPKSGHDTVSWYQQALGQGPQFIFQYYEEEERQRGNFPDRFSGHQFPNYSSELNVNALLLGDSALYLCASSPGLGNQPQHFGDGTRLSIL.

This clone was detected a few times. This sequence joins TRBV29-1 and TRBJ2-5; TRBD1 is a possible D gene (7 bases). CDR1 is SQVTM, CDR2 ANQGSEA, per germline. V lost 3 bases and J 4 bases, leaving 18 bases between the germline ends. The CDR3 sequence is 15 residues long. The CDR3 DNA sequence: TGCAGCGTTGATCTCGGGCGGCAGGGGGGAGAGACCCAGTACTTC. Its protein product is CSVDLGRQGGETQYF. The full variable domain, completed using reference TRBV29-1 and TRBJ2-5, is SAVISQKPSRDICQRGTSLTIQCQVDSQVTMMFWYRQQPGQSLTLIATANQGSEATYESGFVIDKFPISRPNLTFSTLTVSNMSPEDSSIYLCSVDLGRQGGETQYFGPGTRLLVL.

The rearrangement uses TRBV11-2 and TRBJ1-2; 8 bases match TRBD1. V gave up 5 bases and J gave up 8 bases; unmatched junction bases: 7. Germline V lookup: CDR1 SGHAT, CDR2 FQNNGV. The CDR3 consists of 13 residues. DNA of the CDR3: TGTGCCAGCAGCATCCGACAGGGGTTAGGCTACACCTTC. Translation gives CASSIRQGLGYTF.

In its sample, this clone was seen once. This chain's CDR3 is CASSQGQGAVGYTF. CDR3 bases: TGTGCCAGCAGCCAAGGACAGGGGGCGGTTGGCTACACCTTC. The chain recombines TRBV5-6 with TRBJ1-2; 11 bases line up with TRBD1. J lost 7 bases, V lost 4 bases, and 6 bases had no gene match. This CDR3 is 14 amino acids long. Looked up from germline, CDR1 is SGHDT and CDR2 is YYEEEE.